What follows are 24 T cell receptor beta chains derived from one specimen sequenced in a study of Ad26.COV2.S vaccination and SARS-CoV-2 variants. Treatment: around 19 received Ad26.COV2.S at low or high dose, single or two shots; several received placebo; per-sample allocation not given. Each sample was drawn 63 days after the first injection (of vaccine or placebo). Produced via immunoSEQ multiplex PCR; TCRdb's table is partial and in-frame only. The table lists hundreds of thousands of clones, roughly 91% of them singletons. The sample here was peripheral blood, taken in a trial of Ad26.COV2.S vaccine versus placebo. The receptors were sampled from a person aged 18-65 years who received the Ad26.COV2.S COVID-19 vaccine or a placebo.

The V and J genes are TRBV28 and TRBJ2-3; D possibly uses TRBD1 or TRBD2 (7 bases each). CDR1 and CDR2 from the germline V gene are MDHEN and SYDVKM. The CDR3 covers 18 residues. V was shortened by 2 bases and J by 0 bases, with 18 bases between the two germline ends. CDR3 loop: CASSLGGGQFPSTDTQYF. The CDR3, as DNA: TGTGCCAGCAGTTTAGGGGGGGGACAGTTCCCTAGCACAGATACGCAGTATTTT.

The V gene is TRBV9, the J gene TRBJ2-7; D is perhaps TRBD2 (5 bases). Germline values: CDR1 SGDLS, CDR2 YYNGEE. Trimming pared 4 bases from V and 0 bases from J, leaving 11 bases between. This CDR3 is 14 amino acids long. For the CDR3, the DNA is TGTGCCAGCAGCTCCGGACTCGTCTCCTACGAGCAGTACTTC. It translates to CASSSGLVSYEQYF.

The rearrangement uses TRBV4-1 and TRBJ1-5; D remains ambiguous. Per the germline V gene, CDR1 is MGHRA and CDR2 is YSYEKL. The CDR3 contains 13 residues. V was pared by 1 base and J by 5 bases, with 6 bases between. CDR3 DNA: TGCGCCAGCAGCCAAGTAGGGCATCAGCCCCAGCATTTT. This encodes CASSQVGHQPQHF.

The chain recombines TRBV6-2 or TRBV6-3 with TRBJ1-5; 7 positions agree with TRBD1. Germline CDR1 and CDR2: MNHEY and SVGEGT. V shed 0 bases and J 3 bases; nucleotides not matched to a gene: 2. This CDR3 is built from 15 residues. The CDR3 DNA reads TGTGCCAGCAGTTACTCCGGGACAGTCAATCAGCCCCAGCATTTT. Protein product: CASSYSGTVNQPQHF.

The V call is TRBV6-2 or TRBV6-3, the J call TRBJ1-2; 7 bases agree with TRBD1. CDR3 length: 16 amino acids. V shed 5 bases, J shed 5 bases, and the junction held 14 bases outside the gene matches. Germline V CDR1 and CDR2: MNHEY, SVGEGT. The DNA for the CDR3 is TGTGCCAGCAGTGACCCGGGACAGTCTCGTAATTATGGCTACACCTTC. It specifies CASSDPGQSRNYGYTF.

V gene TRBV9 combines with J gene TRBJ1-2; D unclear. Germline V CDR1 and CDR2: SGDLS, YYNGEE. Trimming removed 0 bases at V and 3 bases at J, with 3 bases between. This CDR3 has 12 residues. The CDR3 is CASSVGHYGYTF. The CDR3 region has the DNA TGTGCCAGCAGCGTAGGGCACTATGGCTACACCTTC.

A single count supports this clone. The gene calls are TRBV4-1 and TRBJ1-1, with D perhaps matching TRBD1 (6 bases). Between the trimmed V and J ends, which lost 1 base and 6 bases, there was a span of 12 bases. The CDR3 runs 14 residues. Per the germline V gene, CDR1 is MGHRA and CDR2 is YSYEKL. The CDR3 DNA sequence: TGCGCCAGCAGCCAAGGGTTGAGGGGGGCTGAAGCTTTCTTT. This codes for CASSQGLRGAEAFF.

This rearrangement joins TRBV6-2 or TRBV6-3 to TRBJ2-2; D call uncertain. Germline values: CDR1 MNHEY, CDR2 SVGEGT. This CDR3 contains 14 residues. V shed 5 bases and J shed 2 bases, with 9 bases lying between them. For the CDR3, the DNA is TGTGCCAGCAGTAAAAACTCTAACACCGGGGAGCTGTTTTTT. Translating gives CASSKNSNTGELFF.

The CDR3 here is CASSLVAGGAGADTQYF. The CDR3, as DNA: TGTGCCAGCAGCTTAGTGGCCGGGGGGGCCGGGGCAGATACGCAGTATTTT. The chain is built from TRBV7-2 and TRBJ2-3; 8 nucleotides align to TRBD2. The CDR3 contains 17 residues. The germline V gene has CDR1 SGHTA and CDR2 FQGNSA. J gave up 4 bases and V 1 base, and 10 bases lay outside the gene matches.

The chain links TRBV7-8 to TRBJ2-2; D might be TRBD1 (5 bases). CDR3 length: 12 amino acids. V was trimmed by 8 bases and J by 8 bases, leaving 12 bases between them. The germline gives CDR1 SGHVS, CDR2 FQNEAQ. CDR3 nucleotide sequence: TGTGCCAGCGGACGGACAATGGGGGAGCTGTTTTTT. The encoded protein is CASGRTMGELFF.

The CDR3 bases are TGTGCCTGGAATCTGGACAGGGGACCATCCGGCTACACCTTC. This encodes CAWNLDRGPSGYTF. This sequence joins TRBV30 and TRBJ1-2; 9 nucleotides line up with TRBD1. This CDR3 is built from 14 residues. After removal of 4 bases from V and 8 bases from J, the junction contained 11 bases not matched to a gene. Germline CDR1 and CDR2: GTSNPN and SVGIG (reference sequence).

CDR3 amino acids: CASSLTGQSSYEQYF. The CDR3 nucleotides are TGCGCCAGCAGCCTTACAGGGCAAAGCTCCTACGAGCAGTACTTC. J is TRBJ2-7 and V is TRBV5-1, with D maybe TRBD1 (6 bases). V lost 4 bases and J 0 bases, leaving 14 bases between the germline ends. CDR1 and CDR2 (germline): SGHRS, YFSETQ. The length of the CDR3 is 15 residues.

The V and J genes are TRBV6-5 and TRBJ2-3; no clear D. V was pared by 6 bases and J by 0 bases, with 10 bases between. This CDR3 is 14 amino acids long. Germline CDR1 and CDR2: MNHEY and SVGAGI. The CDR3 region has the DNA TGTGCCAGCAGCCCGAGGATTAGCACAGATACGCAGTATTTT. Protein sequence: CASSPRISTDTQYF.

This clone was seen a single time. This rearrangement joins TRBV19 to TRBJ2-1, with no clear D. Germline V gene sequence: CDR1 LNHDA, CDR2 SQIVND (reference sequence). Trimming shortened V by 3 bases and J by 2 bases, and 8 bases separated the two germline ends. This CDR3 region has 14 residues. CDR3: CASSITITYNEQFF. DNA of the CDR3: TGTGCCAGTAGTATCACGATAACCTACAATGAGCAGTTCTTC. Based on the CDR3 plus reference TRBV19 and TRBJ2-1, the full variable domain is DGGITQSPKYLFRKEGQNVTLSCEQNLNHDAMYWYRQDPGQGLRLIYYSQIVNDFQKGDIAEGYSVSREKKESFPLTVTSAQKNPTAFYLCASSITITYNEQFFGPGTRLTVL.

There are a few counts of this clone. The rearrangement uses TRBV5-1 and TRBJ1-2, with a possible D match to TRBD1 (5 bases). The length of the CDR3 is 12 residues. V gave up 4 bases and J gave up 4 bases, with 8 bases separating them. Germline-derived CDR1 and CDR2 are SGHRS and YFSETQ. CDR3 coding DNA: TGCGCCAGCAGCACTGACAGCTATGGCTACACCTTC. The encoded protein is CASSTDSYGYTF.

This clone turned up a few times. The chain combines TRBV20-1 with TRBJ1-1; no clear D gene. Germline V gene sequence: CDR1 DFQATT, CDR2 SNEGSKA (reference sequence). The CDR3 loop spans 10 amino acids. Trimming took 2 bases from V and 5 from J, leaving 3 bases between them. CDR3 in amino acids: CSARRTEAFF. The CDR3 DNA reads as TGCAGTGCTAGAAGGACTGAAGCTTTCTTT.

The V and J genes are TRBV7-2 and TRBJ2-7; no clear D. Germline CDR1 and CDR2: SGHTA and FQGNSA. CDR3 length: 13 amino acids. Trimming cost V 3 bases and J 4 bases, with 10 bases left between them. The CDR3 DNA is TGTGCCAGCAGCTTCAGTAATCCTTACGAGCAGTACTTC. Amino acid sequence: CASSFSNPYEQYF. The entire variable domain, with the rest obtained from reference TRBV7-2 and TRBJ2-7, is as follows: GAGVSQSPSNKVTEKGKDVELRCDPISGHTALYWYRQSLGQGLEFLIYFQGNSAPDKSGLPSDRFSAERTGGSVSTLTIQRTQQEDSAVYLCASSFSNPYEQYFGPGTRLTVT.

The gene calls are TRBV27 and TRBJ1-5; no reliable D call. CDR3 size: 13 residues. CDR1 is MNHEY, CDR2 SMNVEV, per germline (reference sequence). V shed 1 base and J shed 1 base, with 2 bases lying between them. CDR3 DNA sequence: TGTGCCAGCAGTTTATGGAGCAATCAGCCCCAGCATTTT. Translating gives CASSLWSNQPQHF.

The J gene is TRBJ2-7, the V gene TRBV28, with D possibly being TRBD2 (5 bases). This CDR3 has 13 residues. The germline CDR1 and CDR2 sequences are MDHEN and SYDVKM. Trimming took off 6 bases at V and 0 bases at J, with 9 bases between the two ends. DNA for the CDR3: TGTGCCAGCAGGGAAGGACTCTCCTACGAGCAGTACTTC. Amino acids: CASREGLSYEQYF.

The chain uses TRBV5-5 and TRBJ2-3; tentative D call: TRBD2 (6 bases). The CDR3 consists of 14 residues. Deletions cut 4 bases from V and 0 bases from J, with 9 bases between. Germline values: CDR1 SGHKS, CDR2 YYEKEE (reference sequence). The chain's CDR3 is CASSPGGSTDTQYF. The CDR3 DNA sequence: TGTGCCAGCAGCCCCGGGGGAAGCACAGATACGCAGTATTTT.

The J gene is TRBJ2-1, the V gene TRBV2, with 10 nucleotides matching TRBD1. Losses at the gene ends were 6 bases for V and 5 bases for J; bases not matched to a gene: 7. The CDR3 contains 15 residues. CDR1 and CDR2 (germline): SNHLY, FYNNEI. In nucleotides, the CDR3 is TGTGCCAGCAGCCCGGACAGGGGGTCGAACAATGAGCAGTTCTTC. Protein product: CASSPDRGSNNEQFF.

The CDR3 sequence is CSVPPLAGATDTQYF. CDR3 coding DNA: TGCAGCGTTCCCCCCCTAGCGGGAGCCACAGATACGCAGTATTTT. The chain recombines TRBV29-1 with TRBJ2-3; 10 bases line up with TRBD2. This CDR3 region has 15 residues. Germline CDR1 is SQVTM and CDR2 is ANQGSEA. V shed 5 bases, J shed 2 bases, and the junction held 7 bases outside the gene matches.

The rearrangement joins TRBV7-4 to TRBJ2-1; D is uncertain. Germline-derived CDR1 and CDR2 are SGHVT and SQSDAQ. Trimming cost V 2 bases and J 9 bases, with 11 bases left between them. The CDR3 contains 13 residues. The CDR3 DNA reads TGTGCCAGCAGCTTACTCAGAATATGTGAGCAGTTCTTC. Translated: CASSLLRICEQFF.

This sequence joins TRBV4-1 and TRBJ2-7; 8 bases align to TRBD1. The J segment lost 2 bases and the V segment lost 0 bases, leaving 15 bases of the junction unmatched. CDR1 MGHRA and CDR2 YSYEKL come from the germline V gene. The CDR3 runs 19 residues. CDR3 residues: CASSQDRGTGLSDPYEQYF. The CDR3 DNA follows: TGCGCCAGCAGCCAAGATCGGGGGACAGGTCTATCAGATCCCTACGAGCAGTACTTC.